This T cell receptor beta chain came from a study of T cell responses to AZD1222 COVID-19 vaccine. Clones were read by immunoSEQ multiplex PCR, and TCRdb kept only the in-frame ones, dropping some. The table includes 110,000 or so clones, 85% to 90% detected once. The study, taken as a whole, reports: Targets within unmutated variant regions were reportedly found for nearly half of spike-specific TCRs. Clonal diversity was possibly underestimated, and the donors were mostly white British, with more females.

To note about this clone: What it binds is not known.

Germline V gives CDR1 MNHEY, CDR2 SMNVEV (reference sequence). V was shortened by 6 bases and J by 2 bases, with 14 bases between the two germline ends. This CDR3 has 14 residues. The chain couples TRBV27 to TRBJ2-7, with D perhaps TRBD1 or TRBD2 (5 bases each). Source: peripheral blood, taken 28 days after the second AZD1222 dose. The clonotype comes from an adult who received the AZD1222 COVID-19 vaccine. CDR3 in DNA: TGTGCCAGCAGAACGGGACGTGGGACCTACGAGCAGTACTTC. Residues: CASRTGRGTYEQYF.